This TCR beta chain came from a study of OX40 agonist ivuxolimab in advanced cancers. Overall study: Patients' therapy was ivuxolimab, an antibody that acts as an agonist of OX40 (CD134).

TCRdb's table, derived via immunoSEQ multiplex PCR, lists solely in-frame clones and lacks some. Found here are some 62,000 clones, around four fifths of them singletons; the top ten hold 3% to 4.5%. Germline V gives CDR1 MDHEN, CDR2 SYDVKM. There are 14 residues in the CDR3. Trimming pared 6 bases from V and 6 bases from J, leaving 15 bases between. Here the sequenced sample was CD4+ or CD8+ T cells sorted from blood, taken in a trial of the OX40 agonist ivuxolimab. The chain links TRBV28 to TRBJ2-1; D is unclear. The clonotype comes from an adult with an advanced solid tumor such as melanoma, head and neck, liver or kidney cancer. DNA for the CDR3: TGTGCCAGCAGGTTACCCCAATCCGCCAATGAGCAGTTCTTC. Translation: CASRLPQSANEQFF.